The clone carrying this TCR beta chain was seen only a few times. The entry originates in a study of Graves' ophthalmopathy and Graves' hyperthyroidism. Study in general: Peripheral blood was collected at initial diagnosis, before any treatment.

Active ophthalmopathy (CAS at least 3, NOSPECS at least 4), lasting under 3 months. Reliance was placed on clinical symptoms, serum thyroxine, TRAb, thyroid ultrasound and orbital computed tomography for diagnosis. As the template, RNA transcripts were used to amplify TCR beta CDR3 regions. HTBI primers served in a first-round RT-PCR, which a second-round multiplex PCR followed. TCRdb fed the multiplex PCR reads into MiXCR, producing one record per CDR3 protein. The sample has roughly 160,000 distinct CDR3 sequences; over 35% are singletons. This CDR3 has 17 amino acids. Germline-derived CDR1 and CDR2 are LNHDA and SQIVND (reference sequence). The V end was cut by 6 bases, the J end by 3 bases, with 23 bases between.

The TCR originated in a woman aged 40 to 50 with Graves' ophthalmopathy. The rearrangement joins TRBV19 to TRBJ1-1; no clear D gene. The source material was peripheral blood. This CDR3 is CASSPRLSGSGDTEAFF. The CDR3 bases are TGTGCCAGTAGCCCCAGGTTGAGTGGTAGCGGTGACACTGAAGCTTTCTTT.